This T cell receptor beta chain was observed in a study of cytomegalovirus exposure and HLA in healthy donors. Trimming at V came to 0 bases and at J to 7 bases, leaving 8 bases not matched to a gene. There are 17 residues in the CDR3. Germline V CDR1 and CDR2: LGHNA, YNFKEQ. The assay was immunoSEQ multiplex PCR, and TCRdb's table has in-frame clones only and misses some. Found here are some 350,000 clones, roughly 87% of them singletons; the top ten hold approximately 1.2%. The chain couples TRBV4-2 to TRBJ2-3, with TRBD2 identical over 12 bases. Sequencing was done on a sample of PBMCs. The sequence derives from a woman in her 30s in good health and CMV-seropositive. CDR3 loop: CASSQDPSSGGANTQYF. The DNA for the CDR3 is TGTGCCAGCAGCCAAGATCCGTCTAGCGGGGGGGCAAATACGCAGTATTTT.